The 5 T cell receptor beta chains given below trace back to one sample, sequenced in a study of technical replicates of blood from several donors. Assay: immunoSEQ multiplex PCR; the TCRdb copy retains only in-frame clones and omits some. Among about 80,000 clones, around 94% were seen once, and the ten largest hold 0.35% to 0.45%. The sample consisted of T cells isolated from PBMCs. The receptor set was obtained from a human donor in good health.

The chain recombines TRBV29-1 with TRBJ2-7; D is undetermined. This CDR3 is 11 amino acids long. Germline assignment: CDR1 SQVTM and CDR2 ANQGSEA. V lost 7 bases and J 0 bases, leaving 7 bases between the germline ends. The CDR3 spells CSARYSYEQYF. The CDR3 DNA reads TGCAGCGCTCGGTACTCCTACGAGCAGTACTTC.

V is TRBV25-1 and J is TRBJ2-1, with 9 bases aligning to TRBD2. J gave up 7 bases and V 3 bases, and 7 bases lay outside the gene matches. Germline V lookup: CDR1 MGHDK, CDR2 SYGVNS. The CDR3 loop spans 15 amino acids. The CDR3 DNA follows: TGTGCCAGCAGTGAGGTTGGGACTAGCATTAATGAGCAGTTCTTC. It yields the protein CASSEVGTSINEQFF.

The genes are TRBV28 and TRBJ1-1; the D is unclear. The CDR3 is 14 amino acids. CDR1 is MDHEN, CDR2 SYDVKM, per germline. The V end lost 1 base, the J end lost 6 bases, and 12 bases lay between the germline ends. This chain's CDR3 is CASSLSGDWAEAFF. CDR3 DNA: TGTGCCAGCAGTTTATCGGGAGATTGGGCTGAAGCTTTCTTT.

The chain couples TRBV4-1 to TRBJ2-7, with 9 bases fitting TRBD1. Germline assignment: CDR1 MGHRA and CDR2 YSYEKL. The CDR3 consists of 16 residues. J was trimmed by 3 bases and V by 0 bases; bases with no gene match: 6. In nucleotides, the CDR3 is TGCGCCAGCAGCCAAGAACCCGGGACAGGGTACTACGAGCAGTACTTC. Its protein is CASSQEPGTGYYEQYF.

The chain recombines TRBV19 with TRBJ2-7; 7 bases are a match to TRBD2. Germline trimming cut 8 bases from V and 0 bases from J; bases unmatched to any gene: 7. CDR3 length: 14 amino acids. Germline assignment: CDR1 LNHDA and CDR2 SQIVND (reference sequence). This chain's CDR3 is CASSNRDYSYEQYF. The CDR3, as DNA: TGTGCCAGTTCGAACCGGGACTACTCCTACGAGCAGTACTTC.